The clone carrying this T cell receptor (beta chain) occurred once. Data came from immunoSEQ multiplex PCR; TCRdb stores just in-frame clones and leaves some out. The data hold some 93,000 clones, with roughly 88% observed a single time. The sample originates from a study of T cell responses to AZD1222 COVID-19 vaccine. From germline, CDR1 is LGHDT and CDR2 YNNKEL (reference sequence). CDR3 length: 12 amino acids. V lost 1 base and J lost 4, with 3 bases in between. This clonotype originated in an adult who received the AZD1222 COVID-19 vaccine. The chain recombines TRBV3-1 (or the pseudogene TRBV3-2) with TRBJ2-3; no clear D. This specimen consisted of peripheral blood, obtained 28 days after the second AZD1222 dose. The CDR3 DNA reads TGTGCCAGCAGCCAAGTAGCAGATACGCAGTATTTT. Translated: CASSQVADTQYF.